Each of the 2 T cell receptor beta chains below was sequenced from the same sample in a study of T cells in women clearing cervical HPV infection. Some clones are missing from TCRdb's copy, which holds only in-frame ones; the method was immunoSEQ multiplex PCR. The listing contains 45,000 to 50,000 clones. Source material: blood buffy coat. The receptors shown here come from a woman aged 18 to 69 with a cervical HPV16 infection that either progressed to CIN3+ or cleared (not recorded which).

With respect to this clone: The sequenced fragment ends 3 residues before the CDR3 boundary, so the rest is inferred from the germline J gene. V gene TRBV4-1 combines with J gene TRBJ1-3; D is ambiguous. CDR1 and CDR2 (germline): MGHRA, YSYEKL. Trimming took off 4 bases at V and 0 bases at J, with 10 bases between the two ends. The CDR3 totals 15 residues. CDR3 loop: CASSPAVFSGNTIYF. The CDR3 DNA, read in part, is TGCGCCAGCAGCCCGGCGGTGTTCTCTGGAAACACC.

Worth noting for this clone: The CDR3 goes on 3 residues after the read ends, and that part is filled in from the germline J gene. The chain joins TRBV13 to TRBJ2-5; 11 nucleotides agree with TRBD2. Germline CDR1 PRHDT, CDR2 FYEKMQ (reference sequence). The CDR3 consists of 17 residues. With V trimmed by 3 bases and J by 0 bases, 6 bases remained unmatched. The CDR3 bases that were read are TGTGCCAGCAGCTTCGGGACTAGCGGTACTTACCAAGAGACC. It specifies CASSFGTSGTYQET. The complete CDR3 sequence is CASSFGTSGTYQETQYF.